The next 31 T cell receptor beta chains were all read from a single sample in a study of OX40 agonist ivuxolimab in advanced cancers. The protocol was immunoSEQ multiplex PCR, while the TCRdb copy is restricted to in-frame clones and leaves out a portion. The table includes 25,000 to 30,000 clones, roughly three quarters detected once. The sample in question was CD4+ or CD8+ T cells sorted from blood, obtained in a trial of the OX40 agonist ivuxolimab. Receptors were obtained from an adult with an advanced solid tumor such as melanoma, head and neck, liver or kidney cancer.

This clone was observed a few times. The chain has TRBV20-1 and TRBJ1-2; no definite D call. The CDR3 is 9 amino acids. Germline V lookup: CDR1 DFQATT, CDR2 SNEGSKA (reference sequence). The germline V and J ends were trimmed by 7 bases and 5 bases, with 5 bases remaining between them. CDR3 in DNA: TGCAGTGACCCATATGGCTACACCTTC. The encoded protein is CSDPYGYTF.

The chain joins TRBV5-1 to TRBJ1-3, with unresolved D. The germline V gene encodes CDR1 SGHRS and CDR2 YFSETQ. CDR3 length: 14 residues. V gave up 4 bases and J gave up 1 base, with 9 bases separating them. The CDR3 spells CASSPYGSGNTIYF. CDR3 in DNA: TGCGCCAGCAGCCCGTATGGTTCTGGAAACACCATATATTTT.

This clone turned up a few times. This chain links TRBV2 with TRBJ2-7; D remains ambiguous. CDR1 and CDR2 from the germline V gene are SNHLY and FYNNEI. This CDR3 has 13 residues. Trimming pared 5 bases from V and 5 bases from J, leaving 13 bases between. The CDR3 DNA reads as TGTGCCAGCAGTCCTTTATTTCGGAACGAGCAGTACTTC. Its translation is CASSPLFRNEQYF.

This chain links TRBV2 with TRBJ1-2; D unclear. The CDR3 has 16 residues. Germline V gives CDR1 SNHLY, CDR2 FYNNEI. Trimming shortened V by 0 bases and J by 5 bases, and 16 bases separated the two germline ends. CDR3 sequence reads: CASSEAETPGGYGYTF. The CDR3 nucleotides are TGTGCCAGCAGTGAAGCGGAGACACCGGGAGGGTATGGCTACACCTTC.

CDR3 protein: CASSKVNSIGLQPQHF. In nucleotides, the CDR3 is TGTGCCAGCAGCAAAGTAAACTCCATAGGGCTGCAGCCCCAGCATTTT. J is TRBJ1-5 and V is TRBV21-1. TRBV21-1 is an annotated pseudogene. This CDR3 is built from 16 residues.

V and J are TRBV6-6 and TRBJ1-1, with D maybe TRBD1 (6 bases). The ends were cut back, 6 bases at V and 3 bases at J, with 8 bases in the middle. The V gene's germline CDR1 is MNHNY and CDR2 SVGAGI (reference sequence). This CDR3 has 12 amino acids. CDR3 amino acids: CASSWTDTEAFF. CDR3 nucleotide sequence: TGTGCCAGCAGCTGGACAGACACTGAAGCTTTCTTT.

The chain carries TRBV27 and TRBJ1-3, with D unclear. V lost 3 bases, J lost 0 bases, and 9 bases lay in between. The germline gives CDR1 MNHEY, CDR2 SMNVEV (reference sequence). The CDR3 is made up of 15 amino acids. This CDR3 reads CASSFGRDSGNTIYF. CDR3 sequence (DNA): TGTGCCAGCAGTTTCGGCAGAGACTCTGGAAACACCATATATTTT.

The rearrangement uses TRBV9 and TRBJ2-3; the match to TRBD2 covers 9 bases. Germline V gene sequence: CDR1 SGDLS, CDR2 YYNGEE. Trimming took 1 base from V and 6 from J; bases not matched to a gene: 9. There are 16 residues in the CDR3. CDR3 coding DNA: TGTGCCAGCAGCGTAAACATCGGGACTAGCATGGATACGCAGTATTTT. Translating gives CASSVNIGTSMDTQYF.

The chain recombines TRBV5-1 with TRBJ2-5; 9 bases are shared with TRBD2. Germline values: CDR1 SGHRS, CDR2 YFSETQ. This CDR3 is 15 amino acids long. The V and J ends lost 0 bases and 5 bases, in that order; junction bases with no gene match: 5. CDR3 loop: CASSLGGGAGETQYF. The DNA for the CDR3 is TGCGCCAGCAGCTTGGGCGGGGGGGCCGGGGAGACCCAGTACTTC. Looking up the rest from reference TRBV5-1 and TRBJ2-5 gives the full variable domain: KAGVTQTPRYLIKTRGQQVTLSCSPISGHRSVSWYQQTPGQGLQFLFEYFSETQRNKGNFPGRFSGRQFSNSRSEMNVSTLELGDSALYLCASSLGGGAGETQYFGPGTRLLVL.

The J gene is TRBJ2-7, the V gene TRBV5-4; a weak D match, TRBD2 (6 bases). Trimming pared 1 base from V and 4 bases from J, leaving 18 bases between. From germline, CDR1 is SGHNT and CDR2 YYREEE (reference sequence). The CDR3 contains 16 residues. CDR3 sequence: CASSLLEGLKRYEQYF. CDR3 in DNA: TGTGCCAGCAGCTTGCTGGAGGGGCTTAAGCGTTACGAGCAGTACTTC. The complete variable domain, with remaining parts taken from reference TRBV5-4 and TRBJ2-7, reads ETGVTQSPTHLIKTRGQQVTLRCSSQSGHNTVSWYQQALGQGPQFIFQYYREEENGRGNFPPRFSGLQFPNYSSELNVNALELDDSALYLCASSLLEGLKRYEQYFGPGTRLTVT.

This clone was picked up a small number of times. This chain links TRBV28 with TRBJ1-1, with 7 positions matching TRBD1. The CDR3 length is 14 residues. Germline values: CDR1 MDHEN, CDR2 SYDVKM. V was pared by 2 bases and J by 1 base, with 1 base of the junction left unmatched. CDR3 in DNA: TGTGCCAGCAGTTTAGGGACAGAGAACACTGAAGCTTTCTTT. Translated: CASSLGTENTEAFF.

A few counts support this clone. CDR3 amino acids: CASSGVVGQRVYEQYF. In DNA, the CDR3 is TGTGCCAGCAGTGGGGTGGTGGGACAAAGGGTGTACGAGCAGTACTTC. The chain is built from TRBV6-1 and TRBJ2-7; D is perhaps TRBD1 (6 bases). This CDR3 comprises 16 residues. The V end was cut by 4 bases, the J end by 4 bases, with 20 bases between. Germline V CDR1 and CDR2: MNHNS, SASEGT.

This chain links TRBV28 with TRBJ2-5, with a tentative D call TRBD2 (6 bases). Trimming pared 10 bases from V and 2 bases from J, leaving 20 bases between. Germline CDR1 MDHEN, CDR2 SYDVKM. The CDR3 loop spans 15 amino acids. The CDR3 spells CAILTGEGRQETQYF. In DNA form, the CDR3 reads TGTGCCATCCTAACGGGAGAGGGTAGGCAAGAGACCCAGTACTTC. Complete variable domain (other parts from reference TRBV28 and TRBJ2-5): DVKVTQSSRYLVKRTGEKVFLECVQDMDHENMFWYRQDPGLGLRLIYFSYDVKMKEKGDIPEGYSVSREKKERFSLILESASTNQTSMYLCAILTGEGRQETQYFGPGTRLLVL.

The rearrangement links TRBV7-9 to TRBJ1-1, with D tentatively TRBD1 (5 bases). Germline V CDR1 and CDR2: SEHNR, FQNEAQ (reference sequence). The germline V and J ends were trimmed by 2 bases and 5 bases, with 6 bases remaining between them. This CDR3 is built from 12 residues. The CDR3 spells CASSLSGTEAFF. Written as DNA, the CDR3 is TGTGCCAGCAGCTTATCAGGGACTGAAGCTTTCTTT.

The gene calls are TRBV7-9 and TRBJ2-1; tentative D call: TRBD2 (6 bases). V was cut by 1 base and J by 8 bases, with 15 bases left in between. CDR1 and CDR2 from the germline V gene are SEHNR and FQNEAQ (reference sequence). This CDR3 has 15 amino acids. Written as DNA, the CDR3 is TGTGCCAGCAGCTTAGTTCCTAGCGTTTCGGATGAGCAGTTCTTC. Its protein product is CASSLVPSVSDEQFF.

The chain carries TRBV30 and TRBJ1-1, with a weak D call TRBD1 (6 bases). This CDR3 has 14 residues. V lost 4 bases, J lost 3 bases, and 15 bases lay in between. Looked up from germline, CDR1 is GTSNPN and CDR2 is SVGIG (reference sequence). CDR3 in DNA: TGTGCCTGGACCGGGGGCAGTGGGGACACTGAAGCTTTCTTT. This encodes CAWTGGSGDTEAFF. Full variable domain (remainder filled in from reference TRBV30 and TRBJ1-1): SQTIHQWPATLVQPVGSPLSLECTVEGTSNPNLYWYRQAAGRGLQLLFYSVGIGQISSEVPQNLSASRPQDRQFILSSKKLLLSDSGFYLCAWTGGSGDTEAFFGQGTRLTVV.

V usage is TRBV7-6 and J usage is TRBJ1-6, with TRBD1 identical over 8 bases. Germline V lookup: CDR1 SGHVS, CDR2 FNYEAQ. V was clipped by 5 bases and J by 4 bases; unmatched bases: 7. The CDR3 has 16 amino acids. The CDR3 loop reads CASSEGQGYYNSPLHF. Here the CDR3 DNA reads TGTGCCAGCAGCGAAGGACAGGGCTATTATAATTCACCCCTCCACTTT.

The V and J genes are TRBV20-1 and TRBJ2-1; tentative D call: TRBD2 (6 bases). CDR1 and CDR2 from the germline V gene are DFQATT and SNEGSKA (reference sequence). Trimming shortened V by 2 bases and J by 8 bases, and 7 bases separated the two germline ends. The CDR3 runs to 11 residues. CDR3 bases: TGCAGTGCTAGACGGGACTATGAGCAGTTCTTC. It translates to CSARRDYEQFF.

This clone was detected only once. The CDR3 coding sequence is TGTGCCAGCAGTTATTCTCCCGGGCCGGGGACTGAAGCTTTCTTT. Translation: CASSYSPGPGTEAFF. The J gene is TRBJ1-1, the V gene TRBV6-5; D remains unclear. Trimming cost V 3 bases and J 5 bases, with 16 bases left between them. The CDR3 runs 15 residues. CDR1 and CDR2 from the germline V gene are MNHEY and SVGAGI.

The chain joins TRBV9 to TRBJ2-7; D gene unclear. Looked up from germline, CDR1 is SGDLS and CDR2 is YYNGEE. Trimming left V 4 bases short and J 5 bases short, with 16 bases between. The CDR3 is made up of 14 amino acids. The CDR3 DNA sequence: TGTGCCAGCAGCCCCCACTCGGGCGTCGACGAGCAGTACTTC. Translation gives CASSPHSGVDEQYF.

The V call is TRBV5-6, the J call TRBJ2-1; the match to TRBD2 covers 7 bases. This CDR3 region has 16 residues. Trimming cost V 0 bases and J 2 bases; bases outside gene matches: 5. Germline V lookup: CDR1 SGHDT, CDR2 YYEEEE. CDR3 residues: CASSLVASGTYNEQFF. The CDR3 coding sequence is TGTGCCAGCAGCTTGGTTGCTAGCGGAACCTACAATGAGCAGTTCTTC.

The chain couples TRBV11-2 to TRBJ1-2; D uncertain. CDR3 length: 13 amino acids. V was pared by 1 base and J by 9 bases, with 12 bases between. In germline, CDR1 is SGHAT, CDR2 FQNNGV. CDR3 DNA sequence: TGTGCCAGCAGCTTAGGGGTCTCTTATCGCTACACCTTC. It specifies CASSLGVSYRYTF.

V usage is TRBV9 and J usage is TRBJ2-4; 9 bases fit TRBD1. Germline V lookup: CDR1 SGDLS, CDR2 YYNGEE. The CDR3 covers 16 residues. With V trimmed by 3 bases and J by 9 bases, 13 bases remained unmatched. CDR3 in amino acids: CASSATTGTGKTIQYF. The CDR3 DNA is TGTGCCAGCAGCGCCACTACCGGGACAGGGAAGACCATTCAGTACTTC.

The chain carries TRBV5-4 and TRBJ2-1; no firm D call. V was pared by 4 bases and J by 0 bases, with 14 bases between. Germline V gene data show CDR1 as SGHNT and CDR2 as YYREEE (reference sequence). The CDR3 contains 16 residues. DNA for the CDR3: TGTGCCAGCAGCCCCTGGGGTGAGAGCTCCTACAATGAGCAGTTCTTC. Translation: CASSPWGESSYNEQFF.

V usage is TRBV10-3 and J usage is TRBJ2-1; TRBD2 matches 11 bases. The CDR3 consists of 18 residues. Per the germline V gene, CDR1 is ENHRY and CDR2 is SYGVKD. The V and J ends lost 3 bases and 3 bases, in that order; junction bases with no gene match: 10. CDR3 nucleotides: TGTGCCATCAGTGAACTAGCGGGGGCCATAAGGGGCTACAATGAGCAGTTCTTC. Protein sequence: CAISELAGAIRGYNEQFF.

By sample share, this clone is medium-sized. This chain joins TRBV4-1 and TRBJ1-1, with a possible D match to TRBD1 (5 bases). CDR3 length equals 17 residues. Trimming left V 0 bases short and J 2 bases short, with 16 bases between. CDR1 and CDR2 from the germline V gene are MGHRA and YSYEKL. CDR3 protein: CASSQEIGGGANTEAFF. The CDR3 DNA sequence: TGCGCCAGCAGCCAAGAAATCGGGGGGGGAGCTAACACTGAAGCTTTCTTT.

The chain carries TRBV2 and TRBJ2-7; D uncertain. CDR3 size: 15 residues. Trimming shortened V by 6 bases and J by 6 bases, and 21 bases separated the two germline ends. The germline V gene encodes CDR1 SNHLY and CDR2 FYNNEI. The DNA of the CDR3 is TGTGCCAGCAGCCAACTGGCCATCCCCGGATCCGAGCAGTACTTC. Translating gives CASSQLAIPGSEQYF.

This chain links TRBV6-1 with TRBJ2-1; D call uncertain. Trimming pared 5 bases from V and 7 bases from J, leaving 3 bases between. Per the germline V gene, CDR1 is MNHNS and CDR2 is SASEGT. The CDR3 is 10 amino acids. CDR3 loop: CASSSNEQFF. The DNA of the CDR3 is TGTGCCAGCAGTAGTAATGAGCAGTTCTTC.

The V and J genes are TRBV29-1 and TRBJ1-5; D perhaps matches TRBD1 (5 bases). Germline V gene lookup returns CDR1 SQVTM and CDR2 ANQGSEA. The CDR3 totals 13 residues. Trimming shortened V by 3 bases and J by 6 bases, and 12 bases separated the two germline ends. The CDR3 region is CSVDGGSGQPQHF. In nucleotides, the CDR3 is TGCAGCGTTGATGGGGGGTCGGGTCAGCCCCAGCATTTT.

The chain links TRBV28 to TRBJ2-4, with 14 bases fitting TRBD2. V was pared by 4 bases and J by 8 bases, with 13 bases of the junction left unmatched. This CDR3 has 18 residues. CDR1 is MDHEN and CDR2 is SYDVKM in the germline V gene. CDR3 nucleotide sequence: TGTGCCAGCAGTTCACCCGGGACTAGCGGGAGAGCGGTTTACATTCAGTACTTC. Its translation: CASSSPGTSGRAVYIQYF.

The genes are TRBV5-1 and TRBJ2-1, with TRBD2 matching over 7 bases. This CDR3 contains 12 residues. Trimming at V came to 6 bases and at J to 6 bases, leaving 3 bases not matched to a gene. CDR1 and CDR2 from the germline V gene are SGHRS and YFSETQ. Here the CDR3 reads CASTGGSNEQFF. In DNA, the CDR3 is TGCGCCAGCACCGGGGGGAGCAATGAGCAGTTCTTC.